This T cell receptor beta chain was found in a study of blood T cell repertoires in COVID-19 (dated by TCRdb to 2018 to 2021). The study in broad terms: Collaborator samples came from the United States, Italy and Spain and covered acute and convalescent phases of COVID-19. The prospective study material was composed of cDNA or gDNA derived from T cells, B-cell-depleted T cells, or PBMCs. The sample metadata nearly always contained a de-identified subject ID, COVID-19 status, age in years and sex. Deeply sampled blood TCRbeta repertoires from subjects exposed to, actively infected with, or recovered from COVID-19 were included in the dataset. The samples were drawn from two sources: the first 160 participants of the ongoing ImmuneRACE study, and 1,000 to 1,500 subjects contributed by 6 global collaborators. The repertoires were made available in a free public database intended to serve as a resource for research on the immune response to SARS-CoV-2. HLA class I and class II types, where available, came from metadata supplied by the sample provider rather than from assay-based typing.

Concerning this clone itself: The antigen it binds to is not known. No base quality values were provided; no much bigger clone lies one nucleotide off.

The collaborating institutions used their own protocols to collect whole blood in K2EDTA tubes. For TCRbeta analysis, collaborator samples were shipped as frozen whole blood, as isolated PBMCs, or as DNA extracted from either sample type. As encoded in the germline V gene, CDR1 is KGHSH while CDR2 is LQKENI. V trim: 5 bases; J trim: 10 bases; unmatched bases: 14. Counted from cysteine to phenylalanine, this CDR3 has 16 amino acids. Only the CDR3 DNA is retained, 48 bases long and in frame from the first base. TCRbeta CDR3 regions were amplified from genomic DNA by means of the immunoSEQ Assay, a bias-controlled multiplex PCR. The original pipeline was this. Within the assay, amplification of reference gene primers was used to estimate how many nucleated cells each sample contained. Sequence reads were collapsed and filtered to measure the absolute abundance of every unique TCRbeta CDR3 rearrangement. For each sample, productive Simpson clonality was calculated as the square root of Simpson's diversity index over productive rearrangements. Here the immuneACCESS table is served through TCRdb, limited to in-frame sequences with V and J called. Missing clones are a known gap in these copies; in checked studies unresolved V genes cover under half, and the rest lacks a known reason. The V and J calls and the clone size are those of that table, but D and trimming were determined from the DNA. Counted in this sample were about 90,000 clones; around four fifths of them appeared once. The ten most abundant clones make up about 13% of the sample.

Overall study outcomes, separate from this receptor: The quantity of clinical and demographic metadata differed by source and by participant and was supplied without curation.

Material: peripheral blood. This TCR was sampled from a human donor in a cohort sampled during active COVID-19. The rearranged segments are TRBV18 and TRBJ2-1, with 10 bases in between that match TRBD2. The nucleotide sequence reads TGTGCCAGCTCATCTTCCCGAGCGGGGGGGCCCGGAGAGCAGTTCTTC. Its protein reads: CASSSSRAGGPGEQFF.